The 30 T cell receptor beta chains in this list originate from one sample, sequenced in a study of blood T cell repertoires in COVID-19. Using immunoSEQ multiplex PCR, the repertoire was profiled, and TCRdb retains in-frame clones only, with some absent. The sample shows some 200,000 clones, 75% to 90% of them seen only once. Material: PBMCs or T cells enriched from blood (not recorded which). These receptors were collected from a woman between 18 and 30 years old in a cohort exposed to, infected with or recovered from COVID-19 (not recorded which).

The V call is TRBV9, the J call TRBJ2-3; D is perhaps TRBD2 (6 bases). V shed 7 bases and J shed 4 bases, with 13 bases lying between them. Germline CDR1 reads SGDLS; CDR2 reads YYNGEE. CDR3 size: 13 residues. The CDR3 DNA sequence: TGTGCCAGCGGCCACCCGGGGGCAGATACGCAGTATTTT. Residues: CASGHPGADTQYF.

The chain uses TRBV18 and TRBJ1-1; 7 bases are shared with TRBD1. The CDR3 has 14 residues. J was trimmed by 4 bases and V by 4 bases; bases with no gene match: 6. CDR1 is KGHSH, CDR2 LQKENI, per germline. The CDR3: CASSLDREGTEAFF. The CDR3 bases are TGTGCCAGCTCACTCGACAGGGAAGGCACTGAAGCTTTCTTT.

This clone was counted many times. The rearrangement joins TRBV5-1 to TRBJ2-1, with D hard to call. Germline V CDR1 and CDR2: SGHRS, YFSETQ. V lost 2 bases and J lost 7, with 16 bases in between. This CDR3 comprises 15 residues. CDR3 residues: CASSFGQTPANEQFF. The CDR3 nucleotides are TGCGCCAGCAGCTTCGGTCAAACCCCCGCGAATGAGCAGTTCTTC.

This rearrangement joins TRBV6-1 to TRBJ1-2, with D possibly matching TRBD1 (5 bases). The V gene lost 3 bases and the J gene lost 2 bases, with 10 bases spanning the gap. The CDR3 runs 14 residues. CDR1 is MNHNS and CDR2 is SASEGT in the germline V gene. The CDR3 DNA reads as TGTGCCAGCAGTGACAGGGCCCGGAACTATGGCTACACCTTC. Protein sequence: CASSDRARNYGYTF.

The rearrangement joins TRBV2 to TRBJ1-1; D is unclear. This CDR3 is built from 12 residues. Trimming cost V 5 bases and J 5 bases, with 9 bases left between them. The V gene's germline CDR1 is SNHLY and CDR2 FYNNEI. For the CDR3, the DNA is TGTGCCAGCAGTACGAGGGAGACTGAAGCTTTCTTT. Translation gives CASSTRETEAFF.

The CDR3 spells CASSSAPTGRDEQFF. The CDR3 DNA reads as TGTGCCAGTAGTTCCGCACCGACAGGGCGGGATGAGCAGTTCTTC. The rearrangement links TRBV19 to TRBJ2-1; TRBD1 matches at 7 bases. With 5 bases clipped from V and 8 bases from J, the junction kept 12 bases outside the gene matches. The CDR3 sequence is 15 residues long. CDR1 is LNHDA, CDR2 SQIVND, per germline (reference sequence).

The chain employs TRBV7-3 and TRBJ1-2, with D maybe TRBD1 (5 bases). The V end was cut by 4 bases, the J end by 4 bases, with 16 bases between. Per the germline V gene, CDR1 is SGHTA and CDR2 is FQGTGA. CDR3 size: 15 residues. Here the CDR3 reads CASSYGGEEGYGYTF. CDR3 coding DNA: TGTGCCAGCAGCTACGGAGGGGAGGAGGGCTATGGCTACACCTTC.

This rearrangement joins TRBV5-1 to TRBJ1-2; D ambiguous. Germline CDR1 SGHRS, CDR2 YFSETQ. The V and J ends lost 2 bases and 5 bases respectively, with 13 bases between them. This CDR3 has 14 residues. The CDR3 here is CASSFGEGAYGYTF. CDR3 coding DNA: TGCGCCAGCAGCTTCGGGGAGGGTGCGTATGGCTACACCTTC.

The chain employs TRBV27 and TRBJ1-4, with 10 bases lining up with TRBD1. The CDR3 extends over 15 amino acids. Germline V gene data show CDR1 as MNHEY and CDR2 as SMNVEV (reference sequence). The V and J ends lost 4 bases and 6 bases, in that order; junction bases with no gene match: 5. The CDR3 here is CASSSWTGGDEKLFF. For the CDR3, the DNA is TGTGCCAGCAGTTCCTGGACAGGGGGGGATGAAAAACTGTTTTTT.

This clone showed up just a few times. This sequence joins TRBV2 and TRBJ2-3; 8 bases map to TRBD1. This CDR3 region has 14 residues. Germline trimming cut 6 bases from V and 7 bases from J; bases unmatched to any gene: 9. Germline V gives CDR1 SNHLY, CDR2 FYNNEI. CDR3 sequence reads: CASRGQGKLNTQYF. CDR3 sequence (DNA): TGTGCCAGCAGAGGACAGGGAAAACTCAATACGCAGTATTTT.

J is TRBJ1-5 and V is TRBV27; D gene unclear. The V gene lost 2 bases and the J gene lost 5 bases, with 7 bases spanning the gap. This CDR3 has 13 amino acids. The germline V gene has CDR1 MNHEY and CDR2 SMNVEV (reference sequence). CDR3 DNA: TGTGCCAGCAGTTTAACTGTAGATCAGCCCCAGCATTTT. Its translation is CASSLTVDQPQHF.

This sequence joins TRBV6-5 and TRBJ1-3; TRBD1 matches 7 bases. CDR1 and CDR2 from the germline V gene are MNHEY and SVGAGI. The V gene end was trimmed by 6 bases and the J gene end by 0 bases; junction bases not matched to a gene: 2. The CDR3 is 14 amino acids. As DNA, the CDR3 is TGTGCCAGCAGGGACAGGAGCTCTGGAAACACCATATATTTT. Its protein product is CASRDRSSGNTIYF.

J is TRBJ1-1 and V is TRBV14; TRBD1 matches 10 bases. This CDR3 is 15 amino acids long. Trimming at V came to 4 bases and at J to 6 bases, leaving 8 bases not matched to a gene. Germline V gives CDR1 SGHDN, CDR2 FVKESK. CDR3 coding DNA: TGTGCCAGCAGCCGCATGACAGGGGGCTCCCCTGAAGCTTTCTTT. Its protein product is CASSRMTGGSPEAFF.

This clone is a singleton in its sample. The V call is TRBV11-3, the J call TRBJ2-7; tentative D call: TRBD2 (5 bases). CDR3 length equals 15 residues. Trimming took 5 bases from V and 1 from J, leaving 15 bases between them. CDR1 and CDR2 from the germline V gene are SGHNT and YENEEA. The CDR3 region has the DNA TGTGCCAGCAGCCCTAGAGGAGCGGAATCCTACGAGCAGTACTTC. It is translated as CASSPRGAESYEQYF.

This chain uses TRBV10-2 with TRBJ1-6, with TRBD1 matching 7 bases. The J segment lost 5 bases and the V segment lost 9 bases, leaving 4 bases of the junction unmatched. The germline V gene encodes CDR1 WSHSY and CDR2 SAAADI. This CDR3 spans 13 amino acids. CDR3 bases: TGCGCCAGTGTCGGGACAGATAATTCACCCCTCCACTTT. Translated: CASVGTDNSPLHF.

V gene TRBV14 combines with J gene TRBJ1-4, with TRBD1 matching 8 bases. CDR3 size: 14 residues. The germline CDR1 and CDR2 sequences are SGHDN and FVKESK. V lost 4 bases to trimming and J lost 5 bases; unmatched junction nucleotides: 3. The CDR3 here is CASSPGTGNEKLFF. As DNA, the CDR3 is TGTGCCAGCAGCCCTGGGACAGGAAATGAAAAACTGTTTTTT.

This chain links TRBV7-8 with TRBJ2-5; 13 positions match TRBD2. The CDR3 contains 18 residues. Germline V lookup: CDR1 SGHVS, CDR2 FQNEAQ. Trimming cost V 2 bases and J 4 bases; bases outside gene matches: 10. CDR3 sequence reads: CASSLSRLAGGQVETQYF. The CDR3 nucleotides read TGTGCCAGCAGCTTATCCCGACTAGCGGGGGGCCAGGTAGAGACCCAGTACTTC.

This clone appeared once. The DNA of the CDR3 is TGTGCCAGCAGTTACTTACCCAGGGGGCTGAATGAGCAGTTCTTC. It translates to CASSYLPRGLNEQFF. J is TRBJ2-1 and V is TRBV6-5, with 8 bases matching TRBD1. The V and J ends lost 1 base and 7 bases, in that order; junction bases with no gene match: 6. This CDR3 region has 15 residues. The germline CDR1 and CDR2 sequences are MNHEY and SVGAGI.

CDR3 DNA sequence: TGTGCCAGCAGCCCTTACCGGACAGCTCAGAACACTGAAGCTTTCTTT. Residues: CASSPYRTAQNTEAFF. The genes are TRBV9 and TRBJ1-1, with D tentatively TRBD1 (6 bases). Between the trimmed V and J ends, which lost 4 bases and 1 base, there was a span of 17 bases. The CDR3 length is 16 residues. Germline values: CDR1 SGDLS, CDR2 YYNGEE.

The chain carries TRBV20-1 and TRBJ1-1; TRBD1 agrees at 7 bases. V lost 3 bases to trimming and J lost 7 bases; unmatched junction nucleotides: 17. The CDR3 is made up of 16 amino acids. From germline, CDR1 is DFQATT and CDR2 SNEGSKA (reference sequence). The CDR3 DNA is TGCAGTGCTAGTGGTTTTAGTAATAGGGGGCAAGGTGAAGCTTTCTTT. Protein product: CSASGFSNRGQGEAFF.

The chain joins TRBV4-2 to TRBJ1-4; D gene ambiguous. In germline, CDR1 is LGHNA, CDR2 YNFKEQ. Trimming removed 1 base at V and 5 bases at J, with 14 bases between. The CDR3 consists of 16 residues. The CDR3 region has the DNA TGTGCCAGCAGCCAAGTCGGGAGCAAGGGAAATGAAAAACTGTTTTTT. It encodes CASSQVGSKGNEKLFF.

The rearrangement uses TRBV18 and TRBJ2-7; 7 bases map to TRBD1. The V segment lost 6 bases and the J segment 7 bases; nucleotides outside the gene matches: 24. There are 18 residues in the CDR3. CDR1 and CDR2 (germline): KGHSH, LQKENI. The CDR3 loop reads CASSGTASPGQRAGEQYF. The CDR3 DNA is TGTGCCAGCTCCGGGACAGCCTCGCCGGGACAACGCGCCGGGGAGCAGTACTTC.

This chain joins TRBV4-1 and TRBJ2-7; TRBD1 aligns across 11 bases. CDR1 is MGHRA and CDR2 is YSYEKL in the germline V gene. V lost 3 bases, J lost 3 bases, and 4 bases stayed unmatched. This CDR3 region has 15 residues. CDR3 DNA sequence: TGCGCCAGCAGCCAGTCCGGGACAGGGGGCTACGAGCAGTACTTC. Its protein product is CASSQSGTGGYEQYF.

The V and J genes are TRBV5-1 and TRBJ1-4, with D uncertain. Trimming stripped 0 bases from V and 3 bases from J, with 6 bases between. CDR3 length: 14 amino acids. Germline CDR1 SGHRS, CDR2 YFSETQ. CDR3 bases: TGCGCCAGCAGCTTGGAGACACCTAATGAAAAACTGTTTTTT. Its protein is CASSLETPNEKLFF.

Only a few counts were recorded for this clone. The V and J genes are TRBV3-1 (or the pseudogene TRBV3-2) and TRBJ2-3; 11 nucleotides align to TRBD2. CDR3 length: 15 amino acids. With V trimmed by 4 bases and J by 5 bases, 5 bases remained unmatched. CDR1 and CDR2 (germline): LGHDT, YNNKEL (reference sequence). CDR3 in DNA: TGTGCCAGCAGCCGAATTAGCGGGGGGGGAGATACGCAGTATTTT. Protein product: CASSRISGGGDTQYF.

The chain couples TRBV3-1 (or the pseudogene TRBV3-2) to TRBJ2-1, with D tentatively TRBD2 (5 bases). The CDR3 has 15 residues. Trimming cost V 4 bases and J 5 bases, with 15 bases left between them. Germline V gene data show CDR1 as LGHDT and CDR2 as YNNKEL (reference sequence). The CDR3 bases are TGTGCCAGCAGCCGCGGACTGCCCCCCCACAATGAGCAGTTCTTC. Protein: CASSRGLPPHNEQFF.

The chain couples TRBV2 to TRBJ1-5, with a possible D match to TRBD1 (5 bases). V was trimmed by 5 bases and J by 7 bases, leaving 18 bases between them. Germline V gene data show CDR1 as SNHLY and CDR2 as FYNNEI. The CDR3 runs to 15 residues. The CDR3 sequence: CASSLGQGLLQPQHF. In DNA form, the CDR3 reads TGTGCCAGCAGTCTCGGCCAGGGATTGCTGCAGCCCCAGCATTTT.

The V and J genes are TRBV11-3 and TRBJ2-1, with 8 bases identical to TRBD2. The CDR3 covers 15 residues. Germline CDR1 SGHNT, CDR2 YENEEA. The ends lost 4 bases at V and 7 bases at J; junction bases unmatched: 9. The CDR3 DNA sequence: TGTGCCAGCAGCTCCGTAGCGGGATGGATTAATGAGCAGTTCTTC. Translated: CASSSVAGWINEQFF.

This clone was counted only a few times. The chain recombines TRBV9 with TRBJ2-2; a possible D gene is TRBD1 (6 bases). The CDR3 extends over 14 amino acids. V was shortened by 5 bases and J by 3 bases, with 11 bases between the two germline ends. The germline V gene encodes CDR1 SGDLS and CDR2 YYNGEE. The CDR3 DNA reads TGTGCCAGCAGGTCAAACAGGGACACCGGGGAGCTGTTTTTT. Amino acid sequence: CASRSNRDTGELFF.

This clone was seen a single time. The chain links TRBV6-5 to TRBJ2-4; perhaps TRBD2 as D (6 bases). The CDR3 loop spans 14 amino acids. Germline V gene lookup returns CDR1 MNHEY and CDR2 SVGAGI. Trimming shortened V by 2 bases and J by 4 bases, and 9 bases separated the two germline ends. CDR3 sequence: CASSYTGVKNIQYF. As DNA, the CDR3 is TGTGCCAGCAGTTACACGGGGGTGAAAAACATTCAGTACTTC.